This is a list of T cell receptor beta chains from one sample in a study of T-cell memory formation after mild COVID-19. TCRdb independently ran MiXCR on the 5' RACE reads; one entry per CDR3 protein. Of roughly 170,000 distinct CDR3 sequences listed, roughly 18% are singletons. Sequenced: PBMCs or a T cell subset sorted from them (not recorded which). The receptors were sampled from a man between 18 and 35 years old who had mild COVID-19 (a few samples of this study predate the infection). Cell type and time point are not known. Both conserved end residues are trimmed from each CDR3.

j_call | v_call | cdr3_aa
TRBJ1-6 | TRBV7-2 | ASSFAAAYSPLH
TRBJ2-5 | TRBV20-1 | SATVGASKGTQY
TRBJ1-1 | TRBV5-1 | ASSSAWGYTEAF
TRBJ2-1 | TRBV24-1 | ATSDLQLGETQF
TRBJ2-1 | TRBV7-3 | ASSASGGIGEQF
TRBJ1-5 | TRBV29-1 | SVVHGEGQPQH
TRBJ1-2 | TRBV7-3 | ASSPTGGAQNGYT
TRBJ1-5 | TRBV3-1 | ASSQDSQPQH
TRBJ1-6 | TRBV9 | ASSVDRANSPLH
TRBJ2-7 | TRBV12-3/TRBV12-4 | ASSFADYYEQY
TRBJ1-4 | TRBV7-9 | ASSSPGTANEKLF
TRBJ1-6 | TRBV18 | ASSGTGDSSYNSPLH
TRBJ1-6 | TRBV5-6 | ASSPAGVREPLH
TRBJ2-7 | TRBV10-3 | AIRDKAGEQY
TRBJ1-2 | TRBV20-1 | SAPRSGGNYGYT
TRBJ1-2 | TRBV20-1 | SATSGTGSGYT
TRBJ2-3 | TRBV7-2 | ASSSHGQESTDTQY
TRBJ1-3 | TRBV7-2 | ASSSYSSRSGNTIY
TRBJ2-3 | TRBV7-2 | ASSSYIEQLTDTQY
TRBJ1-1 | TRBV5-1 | ASSLAGQGVTEAF
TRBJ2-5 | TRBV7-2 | ASSFTSDQETQY
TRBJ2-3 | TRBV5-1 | ASRLGSTDTQY
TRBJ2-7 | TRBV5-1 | ASRQDITPEQY
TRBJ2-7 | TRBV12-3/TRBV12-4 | ASSSRHRSYEQY
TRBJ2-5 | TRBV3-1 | ASSPSGVKETQY
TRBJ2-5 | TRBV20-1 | SARDLQRGYQETQY
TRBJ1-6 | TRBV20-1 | SAAQGSLWRNNSPLH
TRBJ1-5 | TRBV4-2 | ASSQDAANQPQH
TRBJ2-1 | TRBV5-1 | ASSLWTSGSSSYNEQF
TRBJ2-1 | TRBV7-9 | ASSPTRHSGGVRNEQF
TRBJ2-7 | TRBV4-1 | ASSQGQNYEQY
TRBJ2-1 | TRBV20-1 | SARDRGSGGPYNEQF
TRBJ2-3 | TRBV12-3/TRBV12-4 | ASSLLLGTDTQY
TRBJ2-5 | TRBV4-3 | ASSQVGSQETQY
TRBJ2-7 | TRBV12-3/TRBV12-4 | ASSFRLAGGSPYEQY
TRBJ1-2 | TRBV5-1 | ASSGTGSGYT
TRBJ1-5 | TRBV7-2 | ASSLYNQPQH
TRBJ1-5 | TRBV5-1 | ASSLGPGQGNQPQH
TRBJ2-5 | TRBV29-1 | STREGRETQY
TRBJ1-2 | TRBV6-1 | ASSRPQGDYGYT
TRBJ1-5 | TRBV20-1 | SAIGASNQPQH
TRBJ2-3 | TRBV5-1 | ASTKQGADTQY
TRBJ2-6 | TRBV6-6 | ASSLTGEDGANVLT
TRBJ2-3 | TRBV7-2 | ASSRGLAVRDTQY
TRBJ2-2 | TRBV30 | AWSMRVNTGELF
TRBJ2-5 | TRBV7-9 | ASSLDWTGANQETQY
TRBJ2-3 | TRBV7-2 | ASRRAGSTDTQY
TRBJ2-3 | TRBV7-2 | ASSLSSHGRDTQY
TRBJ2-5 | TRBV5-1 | ASSFDREQETQY
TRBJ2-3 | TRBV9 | ASSPSSGVDTQY
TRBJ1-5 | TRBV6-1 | ASSSGQGYNQPQH
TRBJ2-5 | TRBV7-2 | ASSQGQVMQTQY